The next 5 T cell receptor beta chains were all read from a single sample in a study of cytomegalovirus exposure and HLA in healthy donors (dated by TCRdb to about 2017). The protocol used for the library was the immunoSEQ multiplex PCR assay. For the multiplex PCR, a mixture combining 60 forward primers for TCR Vbeta segments and 13 reverse primers for TCR Jbeta segments was used. The source is immuneACCESS, and TCRdb retained only in-frame sequences with V and J called. Part of the clones is not carried over; for the studies checked, unresolved V genes explain less than half of this, and the remainder is unexplained. For this sample there are approximately 210,000 clones; 70% to 80% appear just once. Clones ranked in the top ten supply 0.39% of the sample. Specimen: PBMCs. All receptors come from a male donor in good health and CMV-seropositive.

This sequence joins TRBV19 and TRBJ2-5, with 8 bases identical to TRBD1. This CDR3 spans 16 amino acids. From germline, CDR1 is LNHDA and CDR2 SQIVND (reference sequence). Losses at the gene ends were 6 bases for V and 3 bases for J; bases not matched to a gene: 12. The CDR3 nucleotides read TGTGCCAGTAGATTTAGGGGAGGACAGGGCGAAGAGACCCAGTACTTC. It is translated as CASRFRGGQGEETQYF.

This clone was seen only once. The V call is TRBV5-5, the J call TRBJ2-3, with TRBD2 matching over 7 bases. This CDR3 has 16 amino acids. Germline V CDR1 and CDR2: SGHKS, YYEKEE (reference sequence). With V trimmed by 0 bases and J by 3 bases, 7 bases remained unmatched. The CDR3 bases are TGTGCCAGCAGCTTGGGGCGGGAGTGGCAGACAGATACGCAGTATTTT. Amino acid sequence: CASSLGREWQTDTQYF.

In its sample, this clone was seen once. The chain has TRBV7-2 and TRBJ2-1; 8 bases fit TRBD2. V was pared by 2 bases and J by 3 bases, with 3 bases of the junction left unmatched. The CDR3 sequence is 15 residues long. Per germline, CDR1 SGHTA and CDR2 FQGNSA. CDR3 loop: CASSLSRGVYNEQFF. Here the CDR3 DNA reads TGTGCCAGCAGCTTATCGCGGGGGGTCTACAATGAGCAGTTCTTC.

V usage is TRBV28 and J usage is TRBJ2-1; 11 bases fit TRBD2. This CDR3 region has 15 residues. V lost 6 bases and J lost 7; bases outside the gene matches: 8. Germline CDR1 reads MDHEN; CDR2 reads SYDVKM. In nucleotides, the CDR3 is TGTGCCAGCAGCCTCATAGCGGGAGGGCAGAATGAGCAGTTCTTC. This sequence encodes CASSLIAGGQNEQFF.

This rearrangement joins TRBV27 to TRBJ2-7; the D gene is possibly TRBD2 (6 bases). This CDR3 has 11 amino acids. CDR1 and CDR2 from the germline V gene are MNHEY and SMNVEV (reference sequence). V was clipped by 2 bases and J by 7 bases, with 6 bases between them. This chain's CDR3 is CASSLGGEQYF. The CDR3 DNA is TGTGCCAGCAGTTTAGGGGGGGAGCAGTACTTC.